This is a list of T cell receptor beta chains from one sample in a study of PD-1 blockade in mismatch repair-deficient tumors. This table comes from immunoSEQ multiplex PCR, and its TCRdb copy is limited to in-frame clones, with some not included. This sample has 30,000 to 45,000 clones; about 85% occur once, and the top ten carry nearly 4%. The specimen comprised peripheral blood, sampled roughly 75 weeks after starting pembrolizumab. The receptors were gathered from an adult with mismatch repair-deficient cancer. Both conserved end residues are part of each CDR3. The D gene is left open where the match is weak. Clone sizes are given selectively: once, few, many, or a class where the clone is expanded.

V gene	clone size	D gene	J gene	CDR3 DNA	CDR3 protein
TRBV14	NA	NA	TRBJ1-2	TGTGCCAGCAGTCAACTCACGAACTATGGCTACACCTTC	CASSQLTNYGYTF
TRBV5-1	NA	TRBD1	TRBJ2-5	TGCGCCAGCAGCATAGGGACAGTTCAAGAGACCCAGTACTTC	CASSIGTVQETQYF
TRBV7-7	NA	TRBD2	TRBJ2-1	TGTGCTAGCAGCACGGGAGGGACGTACAATGAGCAGTTCTTC	CASSTGGTYNEQFF
TRBV29-1	NA	TRBD2	TRBJ2-3	TGCAGCGTTAAAGGGTTAGCGGGGTCTACGCAGTATTTT	CSVKGLAGSTQYF
TRBV11-1	NA	TRBD2	TRBJ2-1	TGTGCCAGCAGCTTAGCGCCCCCTAGCGGGAGGGTCCATGAGCAGTTCTTC	CASSLAPPSGRVHEQFF
TRBV5-1	NA	NA	TRBJ2-2	TGCGCCAGCAGCTCTTTCCGACAGACCGGGGAGCTGTTTTTT	CASSSFRQTGELFF
TRBV6-1	NA	NA	TRBJ1-5	TGTGCCAGCAGTGAAAGAGAGTTTCAGCCCCAGCATTTT	CASSEREFQPQHF
TRBV5-4	NA	NA	TRBJ2-2	TGTGCCAGTCGGCAGGGGTTTATCGGGGAGCTGTTTTTT	CASRQGFIGELFF
TRBV4-2	NA	NA	TRBJ1-5	TGTGCCAGCAGCCAAGAAGCACCAGACTTATATCAGCCCCAGCATTTT	CASSQEAPDLYQPQHF
TRBV20-1	NA	NA	TRBJ1-2	TGCAGTGCCCAACGGGGTGGCTACACCTTC	CSAQRGGYTF
TRBV18	once	NA	TRBJ2-4	TGTGCCAGCTCACCACAGACAGGAGATTCCAAAAACATTCAGTACTTC	CASSPQTGDSKNIQYF
TRBV5-1	NA	NA	TRBJ2-5	TGCGCCAGCAGTTTATCCGGGACCCCCGAAGAGACCCAGTACTTC	CASSLSGTPEETQYF
TRBV2	NA	TRBD2	TRBJ2-7	TGTGCCAGCAGTGAAGCGGGACTAGCGGGCTACGAGCAGTACTTC	CASSEAGLAGYEQYF
TRBV10-3	NA	NA	TRBJ1-3	TGTGCCATCAGTGAAGGGCTCTCTGGAAACACCATATATTTT	CAISEGLSGNTIYF
TRBV27	NA	TRBD1	TRBJ1-1	TGTGCCAGCAGCCGACAGGGGTCGATCATGAACACTGAAGCTTTCTTT	CASSRQGSIMNTEAFF
TRBV18	NA	NA	TRBJ2-3	TGTGCCAGCTCACAAACCGGGGCGGGAAGCACAGATACGCAGTATTTT	CASSQTGAGSTDTQYF
TRBV6-5	NA	NA	TRBJ1-1	TGTGCCAGCAGACACGACAGCACTGAAGCTTTCTTT	CASRHDSTEAFF
TRBV7-6	NA	NA	TRBJ2-3	TGTGCCAGCACCCTCGGTGGGGGAGAAGCAGATACGCAGTATTTT	CASTLGGGEADTQYF
TRBV10-3	few	NA	TRBJ1-2	TGTGCCATCAGTGAGGGTCATCCCGGGCTTGACTACACCTTC	CAISEGHPGLDYTF
TRBV13	once	NA	TRBJ1-1	TGTGCCAGCAGCTTAAGGGTGGAGAGCACTGAAGCTTTCTTT	CASSLRVESTEAFF
TRBV10-2	once	NA	TRBJ2-3	TGCGCCAGCAGTGAGTCGATGGGGTCCGCGGTAACTAGCACAGATACGCAGTATTTT	CASSESMGSAVTSTDTQYF
TRBV18	NA	NA	TRBJ1-4	TGTGCCAGCTCACCTAAAGGGGGGGCCGGAACTAATGAAAAACTGTTTTTT	CASSPKGGAGTNEKLFF
TRBV25-1	NA	TRBD2	TRBJ2-7	TGTGCCAGCAGTGAAGGGAGGGCCCACCACGAGCAGTACTTC	CASSEGRAHHEQYF
TRBV5-6	NA	NA	TRBJ1-2	TGTGCCAGCACCATACAGGGAGGGTACTATGGCTACACCTTC	CASTIQGGYYGYTF
TRBV5-8	NA	NA	TRBJ1-5	TGTGCCAGCAGCTTGCAAAGGAATCAGCCCCAGCATTTT	CASSLQRNQPQHF
TRBV5-1	NA	NA	TRBJ1-1	TGCGCCAGCAGCCTGCTCTCCGCGAACACTGAAGCTTTCTTT	CASSLLSANTEAFF
TRBV25-1	NA	TRBD2	TRBJ2-7	TGTGCCAGCAGTCTAGCGGGAGGAGGGGAGCAGTACTTC	CASSLAGGGEQYF
TRBV5-1	NA	TRBD1	TRBJ2-1	TGCGCCAGCAGCTTGGGGGGGACAGGGTTTGGAAATGAGCAGTTCTTC	CASSLGGTGFGNEQFF